One sample yielded the 10 T cell receptor beta chains listed below, sequenced in a study of beta chain features in type 1 diabetes. Expressed TCRB transcripts got sequenced, as all isolated RNA was reverse transcribed. Sequencing used immunoSEQ multiplex PCR; TCRdb keeps in-frame clones, though not all of them. Of about 350,000 clones listed, around a fifth are singletons. Material for sequencing was naive CD4+ T cells from blood. All receptors derive from a woman younger than 30 in good health.

The chain uses TRBV20-1 and TRBJ2-7, with unresolved D. Deletions cut 6 bases from V and 5 bases from J, with 11 bases between. CDR3 size: 11 residues. Germline-derived CDR1 and CDR2 are DFQATT and SNEGSKA (reference sequence). CDR3 amino acids: CSANTIDEQYF. CDR3 coding DNA: TGCAGTGCAAACACCATCGACGAGCAGTACTTC.

This clone was observed a handful of times. This chain connects TRBV7-2 to TRBJ2-3; 8 bases are shared with TRBD1. The germline V gene has CDR1 SGHTA and CDR2 FQGNSA. J lost 5 bases, V lost 4 bases, and 5 bases had no gene match. The CDR3 is made up of 14 amino acids. The CDR3 spells CASSSTGVGDTQYF. The CDR3 coding sequence is TGTGCCAGCAGCTCGACAGGGGTTGGAGATACGCAGTATTTT.

This clone was picked up a small number of times. The chain employs TRBV5-4 and TRBJ2-1; the D gene is possibly TRBD2 (5 bases). The germline V gene encodes CDR1 SGHNT and CDR2 YYREEE (reference sequence). This CDR3 region has 15 residues. The ends were cut back, 0 bases at V and 0 bases at J, with 7 bases in the middle. CDR3 region: CASSLVGSSYNEQFF. The CDR3 bases are TGTGCCAGCAGCTTGGTAGGGAGCTCCTACAATGAGCAGTTCTTC.

V gene TRBV6-5 combines with J gene TRBJ2-2; 9 nucleotides match TRBD1. CDR1 is MNHEY, CDR2 SVGAGI, per germline. The V gene end was trimmed by 6 bases and the J gene end by 4 bases; junction bases not matched to a gene: 6. The CDR3 loop spans 15 amino acids. The CDR3 reads CASRKRTGVTGELFF. CDR3 in DNA: TGTGCCAGCAGAAAAAGGACAGGGGTCACCGGGGAGCTGTTTTTT.

This clone was seen a handful of times. The chain joins TRBV18 to TRBJ1-1; no reliable D call. V was shortened by 3 bases and J by 9 bases, with 8 bases between the two germline ends. The CDR3 runs 11 residues. The germline gives CDR1 KGHSH, CDR2 LQKENI. DNA of the CDR3: TGTGCCAGCTCACCTCTTGGCCAAGCTTTCTTT. Translation: CASSPLGQAFF.

This rearrangement joins TRBV6-5 to TRBJ2-7; weak D call: TRBD2 (5 bases). Trimming took off 0 bases at V and 5 bases at J, with 5 bases between the two ends. The CDR3 sequence is 12 residues long. Germline V lookup: CDR1 MNHEY, CDR2 SVGAGI. The CDR3 coding sequence is TGTGCCAGCAGTTACTCGAGGGACGAGCAGTACTTC. As protein: CASSYSRDEQYF.

The chain has TRBV9 and TRBJ1-2; possible D gene TRBD1, 6 bases. The germline V gene encodes CDR1 SGDLS and CDR2 YYNGEE. The CDR3 totals 14 residues. V was shortened by 3 bases and J by 8 bases, with 17 bases between the two germline ends. CDR3 in amino acids: CASSGGGGRRGYTF. The CDR3 DNA reads as TGTGCCAGCAGCGGCGGGGGGGGGCGCCGGGGCTACACCTTC.

This clone was seen only a few times. The DNA for the CDR3 is TGCGCCAGCAGCCAAAACGGGATAGCGGGAGGGTACAATGAGCAGTTCTTC. Translation: CASSQNGIAGGYNEQFF. This sequence joins TRBV4-1 and TRBJ2-1; TRBD2 matches at 11 bases. Germline assignment: CDR1 MGHRA and CDR2 YSYEKL. V gave up 2 bases and J gave up 4 bases; unmatched junction bases: 7. This CDR3 is built from 17 residues.

This clone was counted a few times. This chain uses TRBV7-2 with TRBJ2-7; 9 bases align to TRBD2. Trimming at V came to 5 bases and at J to 7 bases, leaving 6 bases not matched to a gene. CDR1 is SGHTA, CDR2 FQGNSA, per germline. The CDR3 sequence is 13 residues long. CDR3 sequence: CASSPRTSDEQYF. DNA for the CDR3: TGTGCCAGCAGCCCTCGGACTAGCGATGAGCAGTACTTC.

The chain employs TRBV19 and TRBJ1-1, with 7 positions matching TRBD1. V shed 5 bases, J shed 4 bases, and the junction held 10 bases outside the gene matches. The CDR3 is 15 amino acids. In germline, CDR1 is LNHDA, CDR2 SQIVND (reference sequence). CDR3 sequence reads: CASSARQGRGTEAFF. The CDR3 DNA reads TGTGCCAGTAGTGCCAGACAGGGCCGGGGCACTGAAGCTTTCTTT.